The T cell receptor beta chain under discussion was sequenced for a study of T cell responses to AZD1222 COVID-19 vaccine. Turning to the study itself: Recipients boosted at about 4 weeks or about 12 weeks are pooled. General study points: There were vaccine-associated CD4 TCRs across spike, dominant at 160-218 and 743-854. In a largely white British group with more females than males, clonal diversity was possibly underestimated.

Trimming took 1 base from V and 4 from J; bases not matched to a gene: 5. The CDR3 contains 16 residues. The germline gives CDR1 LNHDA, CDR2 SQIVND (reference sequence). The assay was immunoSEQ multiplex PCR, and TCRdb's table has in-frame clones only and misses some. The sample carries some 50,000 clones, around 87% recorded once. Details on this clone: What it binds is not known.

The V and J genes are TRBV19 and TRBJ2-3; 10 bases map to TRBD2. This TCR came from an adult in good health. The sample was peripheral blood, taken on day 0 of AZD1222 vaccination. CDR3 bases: TGTGCCAGTAGTATAGTTGCTAGCGGGAGTGCAGATACGCAGTATTTT. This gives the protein CASSIVASGSADTQYF.